These T cell receptor beta chains were read from a single sample in a study of spatial heterogeneity in lung cancer. TCRdb reanalysed the 5' RACE reads using MiXCR and keeps one entry per CDR3 protein. Among 55,000 to 75,000 distinct CDR3 sequences listed, 7% to 10% were seen once. Sequenced here: PBMCs, sampled at surgery. The receptors were gathered from a female donor with early-stage non-small cell lung cancer. Both conserved end residues are part of each CDR3. The D gene is left open where the match is weak. Expanded clones are given a class, and other clones once, few, many or no size at all.

>TRBV15|many|-|13|TRBJ2-3
CATSPGGTDTQYF
TGTGCCACCAGCCCGGGGGGCACAGATACGCAGTATTTT
>TRBV6-1|few|-|14|TRBJ2-3
CASSEAWVRDTQYF
TGTGCCAGCAGTGAAGCGTGGGTGAGAGATACGCAGTATTTT
>TRBV27|few|-|13|TRBJ1-2
CASSYGANYGYTF
TGTGCCAGCAGTTACGGAGCTAACTATGGCTACACCTTC
>TRBV20-1|-|-|13|TRBJ1-1
CSALLGANTEAFF
TGCAGTGCCTTGCTCGGTGCGAACACTGAAGCTTTCTTT
>TRBV14|-|-|13|TRBJ1-2
CASSQGVYYGYTF
TGTGCCAGCAGCCAAGGGGTATACTATGGCTACACCTTC
>TRBV20-1|few|TRBD1|15|TRBJ1-4
CSARNPGGTNEKLFF
TGCAGTGCTCGCAACCCAGGGGGCACTAATGAAAAACTGTTTTTT
>TRBV7-2|many|-|13|TRBJ2-3
CASREGPTDTQYF
TGTGCCAGCAGAGAGGGACCTACAGATACGCAGTATTTT
>TRBV5-1|many|-|12|TRBJ2-5
CASSQGQETQYF
TGCGCCAGCAGCCAGGGCCAAGAGACCCAGTACTTC
>TRBV11-2|-|-|14|TRBJ1-2
CASSLHRTNYGYTF
TGTGCCAGCAGCTTACATAGGACAAACTATGGCTACACCTTC
>TRBV27|few|-|12|TRBJ2-7
CASSLKGYEQYF
TGTGCCAGCAGTTTGAAGGGGTACGAGCAGTACTTC
>TRBV20-1|many|TRBD2|14|TRBJ2-1
CSPSSLAGSGEQFF
TGCAGTCCCAGCTCCCTAGCGGGATCTGGTGAGCAGTTCTTC
>TRBV29-1|many|-|13|TRBJ1-1
CSVLQELNTEAFF
TGCAGCGTGCTACAGGAATTGAACACTGAAGCTTTCTTT
>TRBV20-1|-|-|16|TRBJ1-5
CSARDRRGVSNQPQHF
TGCAGTGCTAGAGACCGCCGGGGGGTGAGCAATCAGCCCCAGCATTTT
>TRBV7-3|-|TRBD2|14|TRBJ2-1
CVSSFTSGNNEQFF
TGTGTCAGCAGCTTTACTAGCGGGAACAATGAGCAGTTCTTC
>TRBV20-1|few|-|15|TRBJ2-1
CSARPPGGADNEQFF
TGCAGTGCTAGACCCCCCGGCGGGGCCGACAATGAGCAGTTCTTC
>TRBV20-1|few|TRBD1|12|TRBJ1-1
CSAGGVATEAFF
TGCAGCGCAGGGGGGGTGGCCACTGAAGCTTTCTTT
>TRBV18|-|-|13|TRBJ2-6
CASSGSGANVLTF
TGTGCCAGCTCCGGCTCTGGGGCCAACGTCCTGACTTTC
>TRBV9|many|-|12|TRBJ2-5
CASSRAQETQYF
TGTGCCAGCAGCAGGGCGCAAGAGACCCAGTACTTC
>TRBV9|-|-|13|TRBJ2-3
CASSGIWADTQYF
TGTGCCAGCAGCGGAATCTGGGCAGATACGCAGTATTTT
>TRBV5-4|few|-|14|TRBJ1-4
CASSADGTIGKLFF
TGTGCCAGCAGCGCGGACGGCACGATCGGGAAACTGTTTTTT
>TRBV7-9|few|TRBD2|13|TRBJ2-7
CASSTNSGTEQYF
TGTGCCAGCAGCACCAATAGCGGGACCGAGCAGTACTTC
>TRBV5-1|few|-|14|TRBJ2-1
CASNSGAPTDEQFF
TGCGCCAGCAACTCGGGGGCCCCGACCGATGAGCAGTTCTTC
>TRBV6-1|many|-|15|TRBJ1-2
CASSARLISNYGYTF
TGTGCCAGCAGTGCACGGTTAATATCGAACTATGGCTACACCTTC
>TRBV11-2|many|TRBD2|15|TRBJ2-3
CASSLRPGGPDTQYF
TGTGCCAGCAGCTTGCGCCCGGGGGGGCCAGATACGCAGTATTTT
>TRBV29-1|few|-|15|TRBJ1-1
CSVEESRLGNTEAFF
TGCAGCGTTGAAGAATCGCGACTGGGAAACACTGAAGCTTTCTTT
>TRBV28|few|-|15|TRBJ1-2
CASSLTQVANYGYTF
TGTGCCAGCAGTCTCACCCAGGTAGCTAACTATGGCTACACCTTC
>TRBV12-3/TRBV12-4|few|-|12|TRBJ1-2
CASRTVLYGYTF
TGTGCCAGCAGAACAGTCCTCTATGGCTACACCTTC
>TRBV7-2|many|-|15|TRBJ2-3
CASSLGRNPTDTQYF
TGTGCCAGCAGCTTAGGGCGTAATCCGACAGATACGCAGTATTTT
>TRBV25-1|many|-|12|TRBJ2-1
CASRGSYNEQFF
TGTGCCAGCAGGGGGAGCTACAATGAGCAGTTCTTC
>TRBV30|-|TRBD1|14|TRBJ1-6
CAWTGGAYNSPLHF
TGTGCCTGGACAGGGGGCGCCTATAATTCACCCCTCCACTTT
>TRBV5-5|-|-|13|TRBJ1-1
CASSFMTNTEAFF
TGTGCCAGCAGCTTCATGACGAACACTGAAGCTTTCTTT
>TRBV9|few|-|14|TRBJ1-3
CASSARSPGGTIYF
TGTGCCAGCAGCGCAAGGTCCCCCGGGGGCACCATATATTTT
>TRBV5-5|many|-|15|TRBJ1-2
CASSETGAVPYGYTF
TGTGCCAGCAGCGAGACGGGGGCAGTCCCATATGGCTACACCTTC
>TRBV5-1|many|TRBD2|16|TRBJ2-3
CASSLGIAGQGDTQYF
TGCGCCAGCAGCTTGGGGATAGCGGGCCAGGGAGATACGCAGTATTTT
>TRBV9|few|-|15|TRBJ1-3
CASSVGSAHGNTIYF
TGTGCCAGCAGCGTAGGGAGCGCGCATGGAAACACCATATATTTT
>TRBV7-9|few|TRBD1|16|TRBJ1-1
CASTSAQGARGTEAFF
TGTGCCAGCACCTCGGCACAGGGGGCCCGGGGGACTGAAGCTTTCTTT
>TRBV20-1|many|TRBD2|18|TRBJ2-1
CSADRGLAGDRPYNEQFF
TGCAGTGCCGACCGGGGACTAGCGGGGGACCGACCCTACAATGAGCAGTTCTTC
>TRBV5-1|few|TRBD1|12|TRBJ1-6
CASRLTGEALHF
TGCGCCAGCAGACTTACAGGGGAAGCCCTCCACTTT
>TRBV5-1|few|-|14|TRBJ1-1
CASSLGGGPAEAFF
TGCGCCAGCAGCTTGGGAGGGGGGCCCGCTGAAGCTTTCTTT
>TRBV20-1|few|TRBD1|15|TRBJ2-5
CSAPDRDRPQETQYF
TGCAGTGCACCGGACAGGGACAGGCCCCAAGAGACCCAGTACTTC
>TRBV7-2|-|-|16|TRBJ1-5
CASSPRSGTTYQPQHF
TGTGCCAGCAGCCCTCGATCCGGGACAACTTATCAGCCCCAGCATTTT
>TRBV4-2|-|-|14|TRBJ1-2
CASSQLGDRYGYTF
TGTGCCAGCAGCCAGTTAGGCGATAGGTATGGCTACACCTTC
>TRBV20-1|-|-|15|TRBJ2-1
CSARGRLSSGNEQFF
TGCAGTGCTAGAGGACGGCTGAGCTCGGGGAATGAGCAGTTCTTC
>TRBV20-1|many|-|10|TRBJ1-5
CSTQGQPQHF
TGCAGTACTCAAGGACAGCCCCAGCATTTT
>TRBV14|-|-|15|TRBJ2-6
CASSQGISGANVLTF
TGTGCCAGCAGCCAAGGGATCTCTGGGGCCAACGTCCTGACTTTC
>TRBV11-2|many|TRBD1|13|TRBJ2-5
CASSLQGAETQYF
TGTGCCAGCAGCCTACAGGGGGCAGAGACCCAGTACTTC
>TRBV5-1|many|TRBD2|16|TRBJ2-2
CASSLESGVNTGELFF
TGCGCCAGCAGCTTGGAAAGCGGGGTCAACACCGGGGAGCTGTTTTTT
>TRBV19|-|-|12|TRBJ1-5
CASSILGQPQHF
TGTGCCAGTAGTATCTTGGGTCAGCCCCAGCATTTT
>TRBV6-4|many|TRBD1|14|TRBJ2-2
CASKGQINTGELFF
TGTGCCAGCAAGGGACAGATAAACACCGGGGAGCTGTTTTTT
>TRBV5-6|many|-|12|TRBJ2-5
CASSVPQETQYF
TGTGCCAGCAGCGTGCCACAAGAGACCCAGTACTTC
>TRBV10-3|many|-|14|TRBJ1-2
CAISDSRDPYGYTF
TGTGCCATCAGTGACTCCCGGGACCCCTATGGCTACACCTTC
>TRBV5-1|many|-|12|TRBJ1-1
CASSLRDTEAFF
TGCGCCAGCAGCTTGCGGGACACTGAAGCTTTCTTT